The sequence of this T cell receptor (beta chain) was determined in a study of blood T cell repertoires in COVID-19. In the study overall: Sources were T cells, B-cell-depleted T cells, or PBMCs; the material itself was cDNA or gDNA.

Trimming took 4 bases from V and 4 from J; bases not matched to a gene: 15. The germline V gene has CDR1 SGHAT and CDR2 FQNNGV. The CDR3 loop spans 18 amino acids. During active infection, Seattle patients enrolled and were then monitored through disease. Per the study methods: Quantification of nucleated cells was approximated via reference gene primer amplification. The data were produced by immunoSEQ multiplex PCR, yet TCRdb's version contains in-frame clones alone and is incomplete. V and J calls and clone size are copied from that table; D and trimming were computed from the DNA. The sample shows some 290,000 clones, under 90% of them seen only once.

Source material: peripheral blood. This TCR was sampled from a woman aged 25 to 39 with COVID-19, enrolled during active disease. The rearrangement links TRBV11-2 to TRBJ2-1, with TRBD2 identical over 8 bases. CDR3 amino acids: CASSSILGLGDQYNEQFF. The CDR3 DNA follows: TGTGCCAGCAGCTCCATCCTGGGACTAGGGGACCAATACAATGAGCAGTTCTTC.